A selection of T cell receptor beta chains follows, all from one sample in a study of shared clonotypes between healthy human individuals. Generated by immunoSEQ multiplex PCR, the TCRdb table keeps only in-frame clones and is missing some. The sample records over a million clones, 96% being singletons. Sequenced input: naive CD4+ T cells sorted from blood. All receptors come from a man aged 30 to 45 in good health. CDR3s include the opening cysteine and the closing phenylalanine or tryptophan. Each record gives: D gene, V gene, J gene, CDR3 DNA, CDR3 protein. D genes are given only for firm matches.

TRBD2	TRBV7-3	TRBJ2-3	TGTGCCAGCAGCGCGACCGGACTAGCGGGACTGGATACGCAGTATTTT	CASSATGLAGLDTQYF
.	TRBV5-1	TRBJ2-3	TGCGCCAGCAGCGGTGGACTTACTAGCACAGATACGCAGTATTTT	CASSGGLTSTDTQYF
.	TRBV7-9	TRBJ2-1	TGTGCCAGCAGCTCGCAGGCCTACAATGAGCAGTTCTTC	CASSSQAYNEQFF
.	TRBV18	TRBJ2-5	TGTGCCAGCTCACCACCGTGGAGTCGGGAGACCCAGTACTTC	CASSPPWSRETQYF
TRBD1	TRBV4-3	TRBJ1-2	TGCGCCAGCAGCCAAGATCCAGGGGGCGCCTTGCGCTATGGCTACACCTTC	CASSQDPGGALRYGYTF
.	TRBV18	TRBJ2-1	TGTGCCAGCTCACCAGCAGCAGGGGGGTCCTACAATGAGCAGTTCTTC	CASSPAAGGSYNEQFF
TRBD1	TRBV10-3	TRBJ2-2	TGTGCCATCAGTGGGACTCCCGGGACAGTGAACACCGGGGAGCTGTTTTTT	CAISGTPGTVNTGELFF
.	TRBV5-1	TRBJ2-2	TGCGCCAGCAGCTTATCTGTCACCGGGGAGCTGTTTTTT	CASSLSVTGELFF
.	TRBV28	TRBJ2-1	TGTGCCAGCAGCTCCCACCAGCAGGGAAACAATGAGCAGTTCTTC	CASSSHQQGNNEQFF
.	TRBV29-1	TRBJ2-3	TGCAGCGTTGAAGGGGGGAAGGGCACAGATACGCAGTATTTT	CSVEGGKGTDTQYF
.	TRBV5-4	TRBJ2-7	TGTGCCAGCAGCTTGGGTCGGATCGCTCCCTCCTACGAGCAGTACTTC	CASSLGRIAPSYEQYF
.	TRBV9	TRBJ2-1	TGTGCCAGCAGCGTAGATAGCGGATACAATGAGCAGTTCTTC	CASSVDSGYNEQFF
TRBD2	TRBV29-1	TRBJ2-7	TGCAGCGCTGGACTAGCGGGTATCGAGCAGTACTTC	CSAGLAGIEQYF